This T cell receptor (beta chain) was recovered during a study of shared clonotypes between healthy human individuals. Selected positively for CCR7 and CD45RO-negative, naive CD8 cells excluded terminally differentiated effector memory CD45RA+ cells. This CDR3 spans 14 amino acids. Trimming left V 6 bases short and J 6 bases short, with 15 bases between. Germline V gene lookup returns CDR1 PRHDT and CDR2 FYEKMQ (reference sequence). In the source study's methods: Junction-only immunoSEQ sequences carried no quality scores, so filtering differed. Measured with immunoSEQ multiplex PCR; TCRdb has only the in-frame clones, and not every one. The V and J calls and clone size are taken from that table; D and trimming were inferred from the DNA. This sample yields about 580,000 clones, of which 95% to 98% are seen a single time; approximately 0.3% belongs to the top ten.

The sample taken for sequencing was naive CD8+ T cells sorted from blood. The chain recombines TRBV13 with TRBJ2-1, with D possibly matching TRBD2 (5 bases). This TCR derives from a man aged 30-40 years in good health. The DNA for the CDR3 is TGTGCCAGCAGACCAGAACTAGATTCCAATGAGCAGTTCTTC. Protein sequence: CASRPELDSNEQFF.